This T cell receptor beta chain is drawn from a study of control samples from healthy donors and cancer patients. Only one count was recorded for this clone. Profiled with immunoSEQ multiplex PCR; TCRdb holds only in-frame clones, not every one. The sample holds some 120,000 clones; about 88% are singletons and the top ten take more than 2.5%. Sequencing was done on a sample of blood. This sequence was found in a man in his fifties in good health.

The CDR3 nucleotides are TGTGCCAGCAGCTCCGCTAGCGGGGGGATACAACCTAGCACAGATACGCAGTATTTT. As protein: CASSSASGGIQPSTDTQYF. The gene calls are TRBV5-4 and TRBJ2-3; TRBD2 matches at 11 bases. This CDR3 has 19 amino acids. From germline, CDR1 is SGHNT and CDR2 YYREEE (reference sequence). The V and J ends lost 3 bases and 0 bases, in that order; junction bases with no gene match: 12.